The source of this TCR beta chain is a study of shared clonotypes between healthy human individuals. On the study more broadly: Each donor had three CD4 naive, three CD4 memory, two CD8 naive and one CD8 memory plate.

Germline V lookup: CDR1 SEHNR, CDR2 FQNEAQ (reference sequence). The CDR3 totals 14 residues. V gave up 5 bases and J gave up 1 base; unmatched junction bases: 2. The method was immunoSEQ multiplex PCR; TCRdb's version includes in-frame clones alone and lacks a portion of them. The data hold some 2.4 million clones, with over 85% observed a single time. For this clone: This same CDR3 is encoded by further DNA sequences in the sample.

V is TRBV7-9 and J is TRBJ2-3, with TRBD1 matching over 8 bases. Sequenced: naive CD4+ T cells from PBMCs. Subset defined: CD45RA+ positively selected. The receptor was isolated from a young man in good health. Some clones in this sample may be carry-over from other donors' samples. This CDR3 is CASSPTGGTDTQYF. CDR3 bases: TGTGCCAGCAGCCCGACAGGGGGCACAGATACGCAGTATTTT.